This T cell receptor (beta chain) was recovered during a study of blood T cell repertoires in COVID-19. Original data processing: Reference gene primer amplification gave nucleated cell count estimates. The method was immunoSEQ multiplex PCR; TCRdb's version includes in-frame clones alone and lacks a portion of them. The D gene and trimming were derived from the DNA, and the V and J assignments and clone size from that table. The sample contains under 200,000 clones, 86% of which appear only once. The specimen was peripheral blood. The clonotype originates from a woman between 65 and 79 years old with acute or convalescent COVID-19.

DNA of the CDR3: TGTGCCAGCAGCGTCCGGGAGGGCGCCCTCCACTTT. This codes for CASSVREGALHF. The chain employs TRBV5-6 and TRBJ1-6; D gene uncertain. Germline loops: CDR1 SGHDT, CDR2 YYEEEE. V was trimmed by 4 bases and J by 14 bases, leaving 13 bases between them. This CDR3 has 12 residues.